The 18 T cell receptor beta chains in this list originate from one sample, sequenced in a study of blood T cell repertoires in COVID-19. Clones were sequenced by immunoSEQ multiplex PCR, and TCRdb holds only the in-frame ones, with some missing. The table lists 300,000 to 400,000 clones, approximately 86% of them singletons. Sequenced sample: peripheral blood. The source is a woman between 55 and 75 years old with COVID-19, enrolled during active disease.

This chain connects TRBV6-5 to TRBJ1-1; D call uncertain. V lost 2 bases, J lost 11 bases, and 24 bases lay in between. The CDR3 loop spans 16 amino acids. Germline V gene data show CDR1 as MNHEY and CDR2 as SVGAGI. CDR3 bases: TGTGCCAGCAGTTACACGGCATACCGGGTTCCAAGGGAGGCTTTCTTT. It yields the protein CASSYTAYRVPREAFF.

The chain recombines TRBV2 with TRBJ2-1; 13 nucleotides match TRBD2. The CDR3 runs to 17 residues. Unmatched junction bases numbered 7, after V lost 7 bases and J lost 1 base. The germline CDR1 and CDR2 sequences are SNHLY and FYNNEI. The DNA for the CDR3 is TGTGCCAGCAACATGGGACTAGCGGGGATTTCCTACAATGAGCAGTTCTTC. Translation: CASNMGLAGISYNEQFF. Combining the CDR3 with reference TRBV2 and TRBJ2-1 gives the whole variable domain EPEVTQTPSHQVTQMGQEVILRCVPISNHLYFYWYRQILGQKVEFLVSFYNNEISEKSEIFDDQFSVERPDGSNFTLKIRSTKLEDSAMYFCASNMGLAGISYNEQFFGPGTRLTVL.

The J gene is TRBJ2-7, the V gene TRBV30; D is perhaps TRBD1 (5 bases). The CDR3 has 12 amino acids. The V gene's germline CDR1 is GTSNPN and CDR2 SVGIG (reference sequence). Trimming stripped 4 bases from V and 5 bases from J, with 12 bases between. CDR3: CAWTRAAHEQYF. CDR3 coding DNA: TGTGCCTGGACCAGGGCGGCCCACGAGCAGTACTTC.

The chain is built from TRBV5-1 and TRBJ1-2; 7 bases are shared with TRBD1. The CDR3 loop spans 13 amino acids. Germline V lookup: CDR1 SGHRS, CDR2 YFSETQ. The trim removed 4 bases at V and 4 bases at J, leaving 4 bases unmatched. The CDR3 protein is CASSHGTVYGYTF. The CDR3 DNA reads TGCGCCAGCAGCCATGGGACAGTCTATGGCTACACCTTC.

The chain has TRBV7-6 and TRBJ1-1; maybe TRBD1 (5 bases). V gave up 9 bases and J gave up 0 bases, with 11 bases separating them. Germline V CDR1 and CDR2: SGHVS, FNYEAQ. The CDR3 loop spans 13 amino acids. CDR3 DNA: TGTGCCAGTAGGGAGGGGTTGAACACTGAAGCTTTCTTT. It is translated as CASREGLNTEAFF.

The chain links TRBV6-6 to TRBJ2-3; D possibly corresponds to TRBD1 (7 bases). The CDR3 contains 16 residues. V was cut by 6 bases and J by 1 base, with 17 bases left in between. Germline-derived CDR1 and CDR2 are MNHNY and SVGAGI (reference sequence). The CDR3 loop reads CASRRGGTVGTDTQYF. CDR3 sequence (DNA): TGTGCCAGCAGGCGCGGCGGGACAGTGGGCACAGATACGCAGTATTTT.

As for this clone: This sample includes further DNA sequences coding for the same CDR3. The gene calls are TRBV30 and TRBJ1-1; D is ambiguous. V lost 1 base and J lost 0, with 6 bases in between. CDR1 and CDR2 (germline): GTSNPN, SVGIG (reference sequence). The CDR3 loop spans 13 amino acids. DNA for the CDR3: TGTGCCTGGAGTGGACAACTGAACACTGAAGCTTTCTTT. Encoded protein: CAWSGQLNTEAFF.

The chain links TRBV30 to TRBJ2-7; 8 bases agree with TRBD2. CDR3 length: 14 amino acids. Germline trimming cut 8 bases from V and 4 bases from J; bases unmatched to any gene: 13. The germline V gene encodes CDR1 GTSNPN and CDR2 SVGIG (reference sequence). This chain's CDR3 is CAAEVRGGRYEQYF. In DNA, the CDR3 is TGTGCCGCCGAGGTCCGGGGGGGCAGGTACGAGCAGTACTTC.

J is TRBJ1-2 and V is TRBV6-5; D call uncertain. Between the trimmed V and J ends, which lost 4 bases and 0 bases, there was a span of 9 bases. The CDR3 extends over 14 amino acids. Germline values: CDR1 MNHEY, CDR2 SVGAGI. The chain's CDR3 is CASSSPRTNYGYTF. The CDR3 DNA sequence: TGTGCCAGCAGTTCGCCCAGGACTAACTATGGCTACACCTTC.

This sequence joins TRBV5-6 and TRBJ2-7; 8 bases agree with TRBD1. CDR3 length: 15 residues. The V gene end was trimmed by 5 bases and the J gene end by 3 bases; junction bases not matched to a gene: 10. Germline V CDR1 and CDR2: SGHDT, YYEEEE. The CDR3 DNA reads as TGTGCCAGCAGTACCGAAGGGACAGGAGTCTACGAGCAGTACTTC. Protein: CASSTEGTGVYEQYF. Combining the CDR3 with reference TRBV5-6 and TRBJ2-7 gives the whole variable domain DAGVTQSPTHLIKTRGQQVTLRCSPKSGHDTVSWYQQALGQGPQFIFQYYEEEERQRGNFPDRFSGHQFPNYSSELNVNALLLGDSALYLCASSTEGTGVYEQYFGPGTRLTVT.

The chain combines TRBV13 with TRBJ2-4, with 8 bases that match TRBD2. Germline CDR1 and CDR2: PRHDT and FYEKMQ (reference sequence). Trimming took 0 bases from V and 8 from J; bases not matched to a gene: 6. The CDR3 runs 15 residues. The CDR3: CASSLGSGGGDIQYF. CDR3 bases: TGTGCCAGCAGCTTAGGCAGCGGGGGCGGGGACATTCAGTACTTC.

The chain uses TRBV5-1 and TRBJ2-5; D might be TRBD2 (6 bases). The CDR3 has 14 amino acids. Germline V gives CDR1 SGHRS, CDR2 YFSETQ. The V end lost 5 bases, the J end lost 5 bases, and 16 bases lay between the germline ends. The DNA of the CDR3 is TGCGCCAGCAGTTCGAGACTAGGGCCGGAGACCCAGTACTTC. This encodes CASSSRLGPETQYF.

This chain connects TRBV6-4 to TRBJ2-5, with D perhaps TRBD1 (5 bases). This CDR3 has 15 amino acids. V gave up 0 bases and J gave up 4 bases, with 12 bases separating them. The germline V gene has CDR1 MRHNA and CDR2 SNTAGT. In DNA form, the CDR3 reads TGTGCCAGCAGTGACTCGATTGGGGCGTTAGAGACCCAGTACTTC. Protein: CASSDSIGALETQYF.

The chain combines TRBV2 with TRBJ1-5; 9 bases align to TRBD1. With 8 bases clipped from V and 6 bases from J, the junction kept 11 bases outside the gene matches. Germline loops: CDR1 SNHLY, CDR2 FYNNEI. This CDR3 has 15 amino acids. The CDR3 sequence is CASRKDRGALQPQHF. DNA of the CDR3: TGTGCCAGCCGGAAGGACAGGGGCGCCCTTCAGCCCCAGCATTTT. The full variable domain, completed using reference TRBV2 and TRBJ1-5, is EPEVTQTPSHQVTQMGQEVILRCVPISNHLYFYWYRQILGQKVEFLVSFYNNEISEKSEIFDDQFSVERPDGSNFTLKIRSTKLEDSAMYFCASRKDRGALQPQHFGDGTRLSIL.

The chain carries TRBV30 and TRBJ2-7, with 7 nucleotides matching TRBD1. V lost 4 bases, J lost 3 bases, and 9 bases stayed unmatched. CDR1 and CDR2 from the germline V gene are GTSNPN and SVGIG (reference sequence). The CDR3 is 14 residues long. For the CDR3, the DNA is TGTGCCTGGACTCCGGGACAGAGAGTCTACGAGCAGTACTTC. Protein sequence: CAWTPGQRVYEQYF.

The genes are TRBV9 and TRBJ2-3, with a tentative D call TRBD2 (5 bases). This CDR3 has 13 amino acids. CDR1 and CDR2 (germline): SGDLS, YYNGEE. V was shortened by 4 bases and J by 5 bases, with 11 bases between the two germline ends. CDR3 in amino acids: CASSRAAGDTQYF. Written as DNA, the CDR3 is TGTGCCAGCAGCCGAGCGGCGGGAGATACGCAGTATTTT.

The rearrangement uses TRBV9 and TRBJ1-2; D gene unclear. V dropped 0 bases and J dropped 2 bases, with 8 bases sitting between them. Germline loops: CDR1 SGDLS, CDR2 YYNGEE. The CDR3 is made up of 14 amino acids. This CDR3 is CASSVVPGNYGYTF. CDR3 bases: TGTGCCAGCAGCGTAGTGCCAGGCAACTATGGCTACACCTTC. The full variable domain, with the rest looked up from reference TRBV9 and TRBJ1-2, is DSGVTQTPKHLITATGQRVTLRCSPRSGDLSVYWYQQSLDQGLQFLIQYYNGEERAKGNILERFSAQQFPDLHSELNLSSLELGDSALYFCASSVVPGNYGYTFGSGTRLTVV.

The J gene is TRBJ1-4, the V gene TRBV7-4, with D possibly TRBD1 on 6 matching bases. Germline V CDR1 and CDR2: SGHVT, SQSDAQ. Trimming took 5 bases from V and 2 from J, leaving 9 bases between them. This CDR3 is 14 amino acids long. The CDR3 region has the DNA TGTGCCAGCAGCCTGGACAGTACTAATGAAAAACTGTTTTTT. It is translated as CASSLDSTNEKLFF.